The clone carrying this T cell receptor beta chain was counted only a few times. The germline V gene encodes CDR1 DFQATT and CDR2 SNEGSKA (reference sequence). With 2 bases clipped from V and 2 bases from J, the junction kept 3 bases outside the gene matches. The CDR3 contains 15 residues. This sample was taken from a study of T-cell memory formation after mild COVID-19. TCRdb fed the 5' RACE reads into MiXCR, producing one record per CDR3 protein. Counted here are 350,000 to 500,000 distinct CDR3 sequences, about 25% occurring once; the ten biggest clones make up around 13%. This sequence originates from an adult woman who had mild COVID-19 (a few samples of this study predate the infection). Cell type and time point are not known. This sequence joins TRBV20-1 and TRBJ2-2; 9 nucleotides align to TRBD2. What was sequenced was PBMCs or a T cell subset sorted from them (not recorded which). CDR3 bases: TGCAGTGCTAGACAGACTAGCGGAAACACCGGGGAGCTGTTTTTT. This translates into CSARQTSGNTGELFF.